This T cell receptor (beta chain) was recovered during a study of T cells after yellow fever vaccination. TCRdb passed the 5' RACE reads through MiXCR, listing each CDR3 protein once. The table includes approximately 24,000 distinct CDR3 sequences, about 5.5% detected once. There are 12 residues in the CDR3. Germline loops: CDR1 SGHDN, CDR2 FVKESK. V was cut by 6 bases and J by 7 bases, with 9 bases left in between. The table lists this clonotype with many counts. The gene calls are TRBV14 and TRBJ2-2; no reliable D call. Sequenced here: PBMCs, either bulk or a sorted T-cell subset (CD4+, CD8+, memory, or dextramer-sorted; not recorded which), sampled 15 days after the yellow fever booster vaccination. The source of this sequence is a young man who received the YFV17D yellow fever vaccine. The CDR3 is CASRRIGGELFF. CDR3 nucleotide sequence: TGTGCCAGCAGACGTATAGGCGGGGAGCTGTTTTTT.